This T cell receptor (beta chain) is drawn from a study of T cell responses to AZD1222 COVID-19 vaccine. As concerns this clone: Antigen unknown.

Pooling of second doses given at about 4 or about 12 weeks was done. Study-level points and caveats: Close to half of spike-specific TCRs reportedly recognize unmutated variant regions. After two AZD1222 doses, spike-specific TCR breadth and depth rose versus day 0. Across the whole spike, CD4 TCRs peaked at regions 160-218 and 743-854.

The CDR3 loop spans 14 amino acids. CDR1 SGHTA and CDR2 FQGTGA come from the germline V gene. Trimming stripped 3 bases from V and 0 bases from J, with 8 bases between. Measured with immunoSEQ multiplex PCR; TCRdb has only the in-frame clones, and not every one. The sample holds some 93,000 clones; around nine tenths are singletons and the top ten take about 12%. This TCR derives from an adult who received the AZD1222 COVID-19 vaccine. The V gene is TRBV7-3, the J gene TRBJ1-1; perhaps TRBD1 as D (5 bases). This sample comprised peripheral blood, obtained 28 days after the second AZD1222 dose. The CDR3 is CASSLQGLNTEAFF. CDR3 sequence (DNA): TGTGCCAGCAGCTTGCAGGGCTTGAACACTGAAGCTTTCTTT.